The sequence of this T cell receptor (beta chain) was determined in a study of T cell changes during pregnancy in multiple sclerosis. CDR1 SGHVS and CDR2 FNYEAQ come from the germline V gene. Trimming left V 1 base short and J 7 bases short, with 13 bases between. There are 15 residues in the CDR3. Here immunoSEQ multiplex PCR was the method, and the copy in TCRdb shows in-frame clones only, minus some. The sample consists of 55,000 to 70,000 clones, about nine tenths of them appearing once. This clone was found once. This receptor was taken from a female donor with multiple sclerosis, enrolled in a pregnancy study. Here the sequenced sample was CD4+ T cells from peripheral blood mononuclear cells, taken after pregnancy. The chain has TRBV7-6 and TRBJ1-4; D possibly corresponds to TRBD1 (6 bases). CDR3 DNA sequence: TGTGCCAGCAGCTTAGTTCCACAGGGTCGTGAAAAACTGTTTTTT. Translation gives CASSLVPQGREKLFF.